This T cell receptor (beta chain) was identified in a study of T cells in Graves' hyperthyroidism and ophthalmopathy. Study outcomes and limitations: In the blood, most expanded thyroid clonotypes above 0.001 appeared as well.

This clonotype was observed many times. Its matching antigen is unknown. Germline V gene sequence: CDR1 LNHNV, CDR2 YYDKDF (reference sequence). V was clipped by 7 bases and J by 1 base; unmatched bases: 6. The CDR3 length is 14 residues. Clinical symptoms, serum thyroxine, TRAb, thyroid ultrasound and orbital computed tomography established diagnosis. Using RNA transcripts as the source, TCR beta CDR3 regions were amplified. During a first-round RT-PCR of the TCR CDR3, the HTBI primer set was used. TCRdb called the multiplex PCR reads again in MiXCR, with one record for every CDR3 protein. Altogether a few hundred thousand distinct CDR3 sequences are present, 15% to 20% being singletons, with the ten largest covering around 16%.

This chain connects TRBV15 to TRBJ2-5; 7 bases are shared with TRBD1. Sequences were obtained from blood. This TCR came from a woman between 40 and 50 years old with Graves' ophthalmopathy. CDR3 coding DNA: TGTGCCACCACTCTCGACAGGGCCCAAGAGACCCAGTACTTC. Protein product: CATTLDRAQETQYF.